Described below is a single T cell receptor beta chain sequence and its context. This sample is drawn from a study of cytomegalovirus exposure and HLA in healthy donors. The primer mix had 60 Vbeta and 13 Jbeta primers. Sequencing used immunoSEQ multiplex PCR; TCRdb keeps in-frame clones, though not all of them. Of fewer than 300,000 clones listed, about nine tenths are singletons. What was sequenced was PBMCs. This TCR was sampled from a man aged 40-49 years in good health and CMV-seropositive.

As DNA, the CDR3 is TGTGCCAGCAGTTACCTAGCGGGAGGATACTACAATGAGCAGTTCTTC. Translated, it gives CASSYLAGGYYNEQFF. This chain joins TRBV6-5 and TRBJ2-1; 11 nucleotides line up with TRBD2. Per germline, CDR1 MNHEY and CDR2 SVGAGI. The CDR3 contains 16 residues. J lost 3 bases, V lost 2 bases, and 3 bases had no gene match.